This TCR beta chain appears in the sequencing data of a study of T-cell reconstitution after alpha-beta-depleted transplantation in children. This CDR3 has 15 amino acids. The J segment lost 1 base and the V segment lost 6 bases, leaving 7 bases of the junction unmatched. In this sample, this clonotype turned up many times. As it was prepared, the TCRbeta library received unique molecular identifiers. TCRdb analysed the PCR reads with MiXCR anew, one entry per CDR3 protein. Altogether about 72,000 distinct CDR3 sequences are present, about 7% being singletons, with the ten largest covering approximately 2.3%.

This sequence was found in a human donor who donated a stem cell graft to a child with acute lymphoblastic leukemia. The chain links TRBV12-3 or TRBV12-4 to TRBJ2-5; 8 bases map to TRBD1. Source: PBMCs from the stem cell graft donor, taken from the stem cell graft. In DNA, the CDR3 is TGTGCCAGCAGGACCTCGGGACAGGCCCAAGAGACCCAGTACTTC. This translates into CASRTSGQAQETQYF.